The sequence of this TCR beta chain was determined in a study of cytomegalovirus exposure and HLA in healthy donors. Whole-study findings and limits: Upon later analysis, TCR association rates were observed to vary by HLA locus, being highest for DRB1 and lowest for HLA-C. Several of the most significant clusters appeared linked to common viral pathogens, based on a later analysis. Analysis was carried out at a later point, and it linked a missense DCLRE1C variant to TCR beta V- and J-gene trimming.

Vbeta (60) and Jbeta (13) primers were used in the PCR. Profiled with immunoSEQ multiplex PCR; TCRdb holds only in-frame clones, not every one. This sample has more than 150,000 clones, with 80% found just once. This clone was observed a single time. Antigen: not known. This CDR3 has 16 residues. Germline V gene lookup returns CDR1 KGHSH and CDR2 LQKENI. Trimming removed 4 bases from V and 1 base from J, with 14 bases in between. The source is a woman aged 30 to 39 in good health and CMV-seronegative. This chain connects TRBV18 to TRBJ2-1; tentatively, D is TRBD1 (6 bases). Sequencing was performed on PBMCs. The CDR3 loop is CASSLRQALSYNEQFF. The CDR3 nucleotides read TGTGCCAGCTCACTCCGACAGGCTCTTTCCTACAATGAGCAGTTCTTC.